A single sample is the source of the 25 T cell receptor beta chains below, sequenced in a study of T cell responses to AZD1222 COVID-19 vaccine. Assay: immunoSEQ multiplex PCR; the TCRdb copy retains only in-frame clones and omits some. The sample shows approximately 100,000 clones, approximately 91% of them seen only once. The source material was peripheral blood, sampled on day 0 of AZD1222 vaccination. Receptors originate from an adult in good health.

The CDR3 DNA is TGTGCCAGCAGCGTAGAGGGGGCTGATGAGCAGTACTTC. This encodes CASSVEGADEQYF. The chain combines TRBV9 with TRBJ2-7; TRBD1 matches 7 bases. J gave up 7 bases and V 0 bases, and 4 bases lay outside the gene matches. This CDR3 spans 13 amino acids. Germline V gene lookup returns CDR1 SGDLS and CDR2 YYNGEE. Complete variable domain (other parts from reference TRBV9 and TRBJ2-7): DSGVTQTPKHLITATGQRVTLRCSPRSGDLSVYWYQQSLDQGLQFLIQYYNGEERAKGNILERFSAQQFPDLHSELNLSSLELGDSALYFCASSVEGADEQYFGPGTRLTVT.

The chain carries TRBV27 and TRBJ1-2; maybe TRBD1 (6 bases). CDR3 size: 13 residues. Germline loops: CDR1 MNHEY, CDR2 SMNVEV (reference sequence). V was clipped by 4 bases and J by 6 bases, with 12 bases between them. Here the CDR3 DNA reads TGTGCCAGCAGTTACAGGGAAATGGATGGCTACACCTTC. Encoded protein: CASSYREMDGYTF.

The genes are TRBV19 and TRBJ1-2, with a weak D call TRBD1 (6 bases). The CDR3 spans 14 residues. The germline gives CDR1 LNHDA, CDR2 SQIVND (reference sequence). The V end was cut by 4 bases, the J end by 2 bases, with 11 bases between. The CDR3 coding sequence is TGTGCCAGTAGTAGCAGGGGCCCCAACTATGGCTACACCTTC. Translating it yields CASSSRGPNYGYTF. The full variable domain, its missing parts supplied by reference TRBV19 and TRBJ1-2, is DGGITQSPKYLFRKEGQNVTLSCEQNLNHDAMYWYRQDPGQGLRLIYYSQIVNDFQKGDIAEGYSVSREKKESFPLTVTSAQKNPTAFYLCASSSRGPNYGYTFGSGTRLTVV.

The chain is built from TRBV19 and TRBJ2-7, with 14 bases that match TRBD2. Germline-derived CDR1 and CDR2 are LNHDA and SQIVND (reference sequence). The junction had 2 bases not matched to a gene; V was cut back by 4 bases and J by 3 bases. The CDR3 has 15 amino acids. CDR3 nucleotide sequence: TGTGCCAGTAGTACGGGACTAGCGGGGGTCTACGAGCAGTACTTC. The encoded protein is CASSTGLAGVYEQYF.

The rearrangement joins TRBV5-1 to TRBJ1-6, with 9 bases aligning to TRBD1. Germline trimming cut 3 bases from V and 9 bases from J; bases unmatched to any gene: 10. Germline values: CDR1 SGHRS, CDR2 YFSETQ. The CDR3 extends over 16 amino acids. In nucleotides, the CDR3 is TGCGCCAGCAGCTCGTCCGGGACAGGGTCCCCTTCACCCCTCCACTTT. Encoded protein: CASSSSGTGSPSPLHF. Together with reference TRBV5-1 and TRBJ1-6, the CDR3 gives the full variable domain: KAGVTQTPRYLIKTRGQQVTLSCSPISGHRSVSWYQQTPGQGLQFLFEYFSETQRNKGNFPGRFSGRQFSNSRSEMNVSTLELGDSALYLCASSSSGTGSPSPLHFGNGTRLTVT.

This clone was seen a handful of times. The genes are TRBV7-2 and TRBJ1-6, with 8 positions matching TRBD1. This CDR3 comprises 16 residues. V shed 4 bases and J 2 bases; nucleotides not matched to a gene: 4. CDR1 SGHTA and CDR2 FQGNSA come from the germline V gene. CDR3 loop: CASSSGQGAYNSPLHF. CDR3 nucleotides: TGTGCCAGCAGCTCCGGACAGGGAGCCTATAATTCACCCCTCCACTTT.

In DNA form, the CDR3 reads TGTGCCAGCAGCCAAGAAGGGGACAGGGAGATTTACGAGCAGTACTTC. This gives the protein CASSQEGDREIYEQYF. The gene calls are TRBV3-1 (or the pseudogene TRBV3-2) and TRBJ2-7; TRBD1 matches 9 bases. Germline loops: CDR1 LGHDT, CDR2 YNNKEL (reference sequence). The V and J ends lost 0 bases and 4 bases, in that order; junction bases with no gene match: 7. The CDR3 spans 16 residues.

J is TRBJ2-1 and V is TRBV24-1; 7 bases map to TRBD1. Trimming removed 4 bases from V and 0 bases from J; junction bases left unmatched: 8. Germline values: CDR1 KGHDR, CDR2 SFDVKD. The CDR3 is 17 residues long. CDR3 protein: CATSDPRTGSSYNEQFF. The CDR3 region has the DNA TGTGCCACCAGTGACCCAAGGACAGGTAGCTCCTACAATGAGCAGTTCTTC.

The chain employs TRBV12-3 or TRBV12-4 and TRBJ2-3; D possibly corresponds to TRBD1 (5 bases). V lost 5 bases and J lost 5, with 11 bases in between. This CDR3 is 13 amino acids long. The CDR3 protein is CASSEGEVDTQYF. The CDR3 coding sequence is TGTGCCAGCAGTGAAGGGGAAGTAGATACGCAGTATTTT.

The rearrangement joins TRBV3-1 (or the pseudogene TRBV3-2) to TRBJ1-2; D may be TRBD1 (5 bases). In germline, CDR1 is LGHDT, CDR2 YNNKEL (reference sequence). This CDR3 is built from 16 residues. V gave up 1 base and J gave up 2 bases, with 14 bases separating them. The CDR3 DNA sequence: TGTGCCAGCAGCCAAGGCCTCCGGGGCTCCAACTATGGCTACACCTTC. The encoded protein is CASSQGLRGSNYGYTF.

This clone has only a few counts. The rearrangement links TRBV5-1 to TRBJ2-2, with TRBD1 as a possible D gene (6 bases). Germline CDR1 and CDR2: SGHRS and YFSETQ. This CDR3 is built from 15 residues. With 0 bases removed from V and 4 bases from J, the gap between germline ends came to 10 bases. The DNA for the CDR3 is TGCGCCAGCAGCTTGGGACAGGAACGCACCGGGGAGCTGTTTTTT. Translation gives CASSLGQERTGELFF.

This clone was recorded only once. The V and J genes are TRBV7-8 and TRBJ1-5; no firm D call. Trimming stripped 2 bases from V and 3 bases from J, with 11 bases between. CDR3 size: 15 residues. Germline CDR1 and CDR2: SGHVS and FQNEAQ. CDR3 in amino acids: CASSLPSGNNQPQHF. DNA for the CDR3: TGTGCCAGCAGCTTACCCTCGGGTAACAATCAGCCCCAGCATTTT.

The chain links TRBV6-5 to TRBJ2-7; 7 bases fit TRBD1. Trimming at V came to 4 bases and at J to 2 bases, leaving 5 bases not matched to a gene. The CDR3 has 14 residues. Looked up from germline, CDR1 is MNHEY and CDR2 is SVGAGI. The CDR3 protein is CASSSTDRAYEQYF. Written as DNA, the CDR3 is TGTGCCAGCAGTTCCACCGACAGGGCCTACGAGCAGTACTTC.

The chain joins TRBV4-2 to TRBJ1-2; no reliable D call. This CDR3 comprises 13 residues. V gave up 0 bases and J gave up 8 bases, with 10 bases separating them. Germline CDR1 is LGHNA and CDR2 is YNFKEQ. CDR3 region: CASSQDVVGGYTF. The CDR3 coding sequence is TGTGCCAGCAGCCAAGATGTTGTGGGGGGCTACACCTTC.

The J gene is TRBJ2-7, the V gene TRBV27; 10 nucleotides align to TRBD1. Germline CDR1 MNHEY, CDR2 SMNVEV (reference sequence). The CDR3 contains 15 residues. Unmatched junction bases numbered 10, after V lost 4 bases and J lost 7 bases. CDR3 nucleotide sequence: TGTGCCAGCAGTTCCTGGGACAGGGGAGAATGGGAGCAGTACTTC. It encodes CASSSWDRGEWEQYF.

V is TRBV5-6 and J is TRBJ1-2; unclear D gene. Trimming took off 2 bases at V and 4 bases at J, with 9 bases between the two ends. The CDR3 runs to 13 residues. Germline V gene lookup returns CDR1 SGHDT and CDR2 YYEEEE. CDR3 sequence: CASSFERVYGYTF. The CDR3 nucleotides read TGTGCCAGCAGCTTTGAACGGGTCTATGGCTACACCTTC.

The chain recombines TRBV4-3 with TRBJ1-5; the D gene is possibly TRBD1 (5 bases). The germline gives CDR1 LGHNA, CDR2 YSLEER. The V end lost 5 bases, the J end lost 2 bases, and 16 bases lay between the germline ends. The CDR3 extends over 16 amino acids. The CDR3 loop reads CASSSSRGEGNQPQHF. The CDR3 DNA reads as TGCGCCAGCAGCTCCTCCCGGGGGGAGGGCAATCAGCCCCAGCATTTT.

The chain joins TRBV19 to TRBJ2-7; 8 nucleotides agree with TRBD1. The V and J ends lost 7 bases and 2 bases, in that order; junction bases with no gene match: 10. The CDR3 covers 15 residues. CDR1 and CDR2 (germline): LNHDA, SQIVND (reference sequence). The CDR3 DNA reads TGTGCCAGTACCTCAGGACAGGGCCCCACCTACGAGCAGTACTTC. It translates to CASTSGQGPTYEQYF. The full variable domain, with the rest looked up from reference TRBV19 and TRBJ2-7, is DGGITQSPKYLFRKEGQNVTLSCEQNLNHDAMYWYRQDPGQGLRLIYYSQIVNDFQKGDIAEGYSVSREKKESFPLTVTSAQKNPTAFYLCASTSGQGPTYEQYFGPGTRLTVT.

This chain connects TRBV11-3 to TRBJ2-2; 8 nucleotides align to TRBD1. CDR3 length: 15 residues. The germline V gene encodes CDR1 SGHNT and CDR2 YENEEA. Germline trimming cut 1 base from V and 4 bases from J; bases unmatched to any gene: 2. As DNA, the CDR3 is TGTGCCAGCAGCTTAGGAACAGGGGGCACCGGGGAGCTGTTTTTT. Its protein is CASSLGTGGTGELFF.

The chain links TRBV5-6 to TRBJ1-2; TRBD1 matches at 7 bases. Germline V gene sequence: CDR1 SGHDT, CDR2 YYEEEE. J was trimmed by 4 bases and V by 4 bases; bases with no gene match: 10. This CDR3 contains 15 residues. The CDR3 DNA sequence: TGTGCCAGCAGCCTCGGCGGGACAGTCTTCTATGGCTACACCTTC. This codes for CASSLGGTVFYGYTF.

This clone was recorded only once. The chain uses TRBV3-1 (or the pseudogene TRBV3-2) and TRBJ2-7; D uncertain. The CDR3 consists of 16 residues. The V gene lost 1 base and the J gene lost 0 bases, with 13 bases spanning the gap. Germline CDR1 reads LGHDT; CDR2 reads YNNKEL (reference sequence). The CDR3 region is CASSQGPATSSYEQYF. CDR3 coding DNA: TGTGCCAGCAGCCAAGGTCCTGCTACGAGCTCCTACGAGCAGTACTTC.

The V gene is TRBV19, the J gene TRBJ2-7; 9 bases align to TRBD1. Looked up from germline, CDR1 is LNHDA and CDR2 is SQIVND (reference sequence). CDR3 length: 14 residues. Germline trimming cut 7 bases from V and 3 bases from J; bases unmatched to any gene: 7. The CDR3 DNA follows: TGTGCCAGTATGACGGACAGGGGAGGCTACGAGCAGTACTTC. It yields the protein CASMTDRGGYEQYF.

The J gene is TRBJ1-2, the V gene TRBV24-1; D may be TRBD1 (6 bases). This CDR3 is built from 15 residues. V lost 4 bases, J lost 5 bases, and 16 bases lay in between. Germline CDR1 reads KGHDR; CDR2 reads SFDVKD. CDR3 residues: CATSDPAGGGYGYTF. The CDR3 DNA reads TGTGCCACCAGTGACCCCGCTGGGGGCGGGTATGGCTACACCTTC.

The chain uses TRBV9 and TRBJ2-5; perhaps TRBD1 as D (7 bases). The CDR3 spans 13 residues. Germline loops: CDR1 SGDLS, CDR2 YYNGEE. The V and J ends lost 2 bases and 4 bases respectively, with 9 bases between them. The CDR3 DNA reads TGTGCCAGCAGCGTGGAGGGGGCAGAGACCCAGTACTTC. This translates into CASSVEGAETQYF.

The chain employs TRBV24-1 and TRBJ2-1; 8 nucleotides line up with TRBD1. The germline V gene encodes CDR1 KGHDR and CDR2 SFDVKD. The V and J ends lost 3 bases and 10 bases, in that order; junction bases with no gene match: 7. The CDR3 length is 14 residues. Here the CDR3 DNA reads TGTGCCACCAGTGATCTCAGGGGGCTTGACGAGCAGTTCTTC. The encoded protein is CATSDLRGLDEQFF.